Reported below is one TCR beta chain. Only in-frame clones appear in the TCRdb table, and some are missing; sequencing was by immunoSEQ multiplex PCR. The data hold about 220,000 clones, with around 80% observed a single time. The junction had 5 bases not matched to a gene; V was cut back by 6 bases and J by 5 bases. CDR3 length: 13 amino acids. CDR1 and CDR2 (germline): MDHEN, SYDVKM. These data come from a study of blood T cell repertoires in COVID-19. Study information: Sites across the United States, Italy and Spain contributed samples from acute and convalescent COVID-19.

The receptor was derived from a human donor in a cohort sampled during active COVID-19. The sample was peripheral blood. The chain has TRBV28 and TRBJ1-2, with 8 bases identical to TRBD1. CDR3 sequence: CASSPDREYGYTF. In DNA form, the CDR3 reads TGTGCCAGCAGCCCGGACAGGGAGTATGGCTACACCTTC.